The 28 T cell receptor beta chains listed next were all sequenced from one sample in a study of metastatic and nonmetastatic thyroid tumors (dated by TCRdb to 2018 to 2020). Before undergoing thyroid surgery, none of the patients had been given any kind of treatment. The library was produced with PCR. The sequencer was an Illumina HiSeq 4000. Clones were called with MiXCR by TCRdb after fastp trimmed the public reads at Q25, and only in-frame beta chains were retained. The sample has tens of thousands of clones on record, over 9% of them singletons. Of the sample, approximately 6.2% is held by the ten largest clones. Sequenced material: blood. The receptors were sampled from a male donor with papillary thyroid cancer or a benign thyroid nodule (not recorded which). Some clones in this sample may be carry-over from other donors' samples.

This clone was found many times. J is TRBJ2-5 and V is TRBV25-1, with D hard to call. The CDR3 totals 15 residues. The germline V gene has CDR1 MGHDK and CDR2 SYGVNS. Trimming left V 5 bases short and J 0 bases short, with 13 bases between. The CDR3, as DNA: TGTGCCAGCAGTAACCCGGACCACTACCAAGAGACCCAGTACTTC. It yields the protein CASSNPDHYQETQYF.

In this sample, this clone turned up many times. This chain links TRBV24-1 with TRBJ2-7, with TRBD1 matching 10 bases. The germline V gene has CDR1 KGHDR and CDR2 SFDVKD. CDR3 length equals 14 residues. V dropped 6 bases and J dropped 6; count of bases not matched to a gene: 7. CDR3 sequence reads: CATSSGTGDSEQYF. The DNA for the CDR3 is TGTGCCACCAGTTCCGGGACAGGGGATAGCGAGCAGTACTTC.

Within the sample, this clone is medium-sized. This chain connects TRBV12-3 or TRBV12-4 to TRBJ2-3, with TRBD2 as a possible D gene (7 bases). The CDR3 length is 13 residues. V lost 6 bases, J lost 2 bases, and 9 bases lay in between. In DNA form, the CDR3 reads TGTGCCAGCAGGGCGGGGGCCACAGATACGCAGTATTTT. This translates into CASRAGATDTQYF.

Many counts were recorded for this clone. The chain employs TRBV3-1 and TRBJ2-5; 8 nucleotides line up with TRBD2. The CDR3 is made up of 15 amino acids. J lost 5 bases, V lost 4 bases, and 9 bases had no gene match. Per germline, CDR1 LGHDT and CDR2 YNNKEL (reference sequence). CDR3 in DNA: TGTGCCAGCAGCCTAAGCGGGAGTCTAGGCGAGACCCAGTACTTC. It translates to CASSLSGSLGETQYF.

Points on this clone: The same CDR3 can be traced to other DNA sequences in this sample. This chain links TRBV20-1 with TRBJ2-4, with TRBD1 as a possible D gene (6 bases). Germline V gives CDR1 DFQATT, CDR2 SNEGSKA (reference sequence). V was shortened by 6 bases and J by 3 bases, with 18 bases between the two germline ends. This CDR3 comprises 15 residues. The CDR3 DNA follows: TGCAGTGCCAAAGGACAGTCGGTCGGCAAAAACATTCAGTACTTC. This codes for CSAKGQSVGKNIQYF.

This clone is medium-sized (0.01 to 0.1%) within its sample. V is TRBV27 and J is TRBJ1-6; a weak D match, TRBD1 (6 bases). The CDR3 length is 16 residues. The V gene's germline CDR1 is MNHEY and CDR2 SMNVEV (reference sequence). Trimming pared 5 bases from V and 2 bases from J, leaving 13 bases between. Here the CDR3 reads CASSIDRRTYNSPLHF. The CDR3 nucleotides read TGTGCCAGCAGTATCGACAGGAGAACCTATAATTCACCCCTCCACTTT.

This clone was observed at least ten times. V usage is TRBV12-3 or TRBV12-4 and J usage is TRBJ2-5; 7 bases map to TRBD1. V shed 4 bases, J shed 3 bases, and the junction held 5 bases outside the gene matches. The CDR3 has 14 residues. CDR3 amino acids: CASSSPTGKETQYF. The CDR3, as DNA: TGTGCCAGCAGTTCCCCGACAGGGAAAGAGACCCAGTACTTC.

This clone was counted many times. The chain links TRBV29-1 to TRBJ2-7; no clear D gene. The CDR3 has 14 amino acids. CDR1 is SQVTM and CDR2 is ANQGSEA in the germline V gene. Trimming took 4 bases from V and 0 from J, leaving 13 bases between them. The CDR3, as DNA: TGCAGCGTTGTCCTAAATGGGCCCTCCTACGAGCAGTACTTC. Protein: CSVVLNGPSYEQYF.

The chain combines TRBV28 with TRBJ2-7; TRBD2 agrees at 9 bases. V shed 2 bases, J shed 0 bases, and the junction held 8 bases outside the gene matches. CDR1 and CDR2 (germline): MDHEN, SYDVKM. This CDR3 contains 17 residues. CDR3 coding DNA: TGTGCCAGCAGTTTAGGATTAGCGGGAGTGAGCTCCTACGAGCAGTACTTC. Encoded protein: CASSLGLAGVSSYEQYF.

This clone qualifies as medium-sized. CDR3 residues: CATSDPGYGYTF. CDR3 in DNA: TGTGCCACCAGTGATCCAGGGTATGGCTACACCTTC. This chain joins TRBV24-1 and TRBJ1-2, with a possible D match to TRBD1 (5 bases). Trimming pared 3 bases from V and 5 bases from J, leaving 6 bases between. The CDR3 runs to 12 residues. The V gene's germline CDR1 is KGHDR and CDR2 SFDVKD.

This clone occurred a few times. J is TRBJ2-3 and V is TRBV11-2, with 8 bases fitting TRBD2. The CDR3 runs 15 residues. J lost 7 bases, V lost 5 bases, and 11 bases had no gene match. The germline CDR1 and CDR2 sequences are SGHAT and FQNNGV. The CDR3 DNA follows: TGTGCCAGCAGCCCCCGGGGGGGGACCAGAAATACGCAGTATTTT. Encoded protein: CASSPRGGTRNTQYF.

The chain recombines TRBV25-1 with TRBJ2-5; D possibly corresponds to TRBD1 (6 bases). Germline CDR1 and CDR2: MGHDK and SYGVNS. The CDR3 covers 20 residues. V was clipped by 5 bases and J by 0 bases, with 28 bases between them. The CDR3 region has the DNA TGTGCCAGCAGTTTCGGGGAATACTTTCTGGACAGCCACCACCAAGAGACCCAGTACTTC. It encodes CASSFGEYFLDSHHQETQYF.

This clone was observed many times. DNA for the CDR3: TGTGCCAGCGGGGCCCGGGACAGGGGAACAGATACGCAGTATTTT. Encoded protein: CASGARDRGTDTQYF. The V and J genes are TRBV6-1 and TRBJ2-3; 10 nucleotides agree with TRBD1. The CDR3 has 15 amino acids. CDR1 is MNHNS and CDR2 is SASEGT in the germline V gene. The trim removed 8 bases at V and 3 bases at J, leaving 8 bases unmatched.

V usage is TRBV6-1 and J usage is TRBJ1-2; 8 bases are a match to TRBD1. Germline loops: CDR1 MNHNS, CDR2 SASEGT. There are 13 residues in the CDR3. V shed 4 bases and J 4 bases; nucleotides not matched to a gene: 2. Here the CDR3 DNA reads TGTGCCAGCAGTGTAACAGGGGGCTATGGCTACACCTTC. Encoded protein: CASSVTGGYGYTF.

This clone was recorded many times. This may stem from a read error, because a much larger clone lies one nucleotide away. The V gene is TRBV7-2, the J gene TRBJ1-1; no clear D. Germline V gene data show CDR1 as SGHTA and CDR2 as FQGNSA. This CDR3 comprises 15 residues. The V end was cut by 5 bases, the J end by 0 bases, with 13 bases between. CDR3 coding DNA: TGTGCCAGCAGCAATTCCTGCTTTGTGAACACTGAAGCTTTCTTT. Protein: CASSNSCFVNTEAFF.

This clone was seen repeatedly, ten times or more. The genes are TRBV9 and TRBJ2-1, with a possible D match to TRBD2 (6 bases). V lost 2 bases to trimming and J lost 7 bases, with 13 bases between them. The CDR3 contains 14 residues. Germline loops: CDR1 SGDLS, CDR2 YYNGEE. The CDR3 loop is CASSVTSGRNEQFF. DNA of the CDR3: TGTGCCAGCAGCGTGACCAGCGGGCGGAATGAGCAGTTCTTC.

This clone was detected only once. The gene calls are TRBV5-6 and TRBJ1-2; weak D call: TRBD1 (5 bases). Trimming stripped 2 bases from V and 8 bases from J, with 16 bases between. The CDR3 has 14 residues. CDR1 and CDR2 from the germline V gene are SGHDT and YYEEEE. The DNA of the CDR3 is TGTGCCAGCAGCTTAGGGACGACCCCCTCGGGCTACACCTTC. Residues: CASSLGTTPSGYTF.

V usage is TRBV6-1 and J usage is TRBJ1-4; perhaps TRBD1 as D (6 bases). Trimming took off 6 bases at V and 8 bases at J, with 16 bases between the two ends. CDR3 length: 14 residues. From germline, CDR1 is MNHNS and CDR2 SASEGT. The CDR3 reads CASRPGTQIEKLFF. In nucleotides, the CDR3 is TGTGCCAGCAGACCCGGGACACAGATCGAAAAACTGTTTTTT.

The chain links TRBV6-1 to TRBJ1-2, with a possible D match to TRBD1 (5 bases). Per germline, CDR1 MNHNS and CDR2 SASEGT. The CDR3 extends over 13 amino acids. V dropped 9 bases and J dropped 8 bases, with 19 bases sitting between them. The CDR3 reads CASFFGTGYGYTF. Here the CDR3 DNA reads TGTGCCAGTTTTTTCGGGACGGGGTACGGCTACACCTTC.

This clone occurred many times. The rearrangement joins TRBV5-1 to TRBJ1-4, with 9 nucleotides matching TRBD1. There are 17 residues in the CDR3. Germline CDR1 and CDR2: SGHRS and YFSETQ. Unmatched junction bases numbered 15, after V lost 4 bases and J lost 8 bases. This CDR3 is CASSPATGGFIGEKLFF. The CDR3 region has the DNA TGCGCCAGCAGCCCGGCGACAGGGGGATTTATTGGAGAAAAACTGTTTTTT.

J is TRBJ1-2 and V is TRBV5-4; 7 nucleotides agree with TRBD1. J was trimmed by 4 bases and V by 3 bases; bases with no gene match: 6. This CDR3 is 14 amino acids long. CDR1 and CDR2 from the germline V gene are SGHNT and YYREEE (reference sequence). CDR3 loop: CASSSSTGTYGYTF. The CDR3 nucleotides are TGTGCCAGCAGCTCTTCGACAGGGACCTATGGCTACACCTTC.

The J gene is TRBJ1-3, the V gene TRBV5-1; possible D gene TRBD1, 5 bases. Germline CDR1 reads SGHRS; CDR2 reads YFSETQ. The CDR3 spans 18 residues. V was pared by 0 bases and J by 0 bases, with 16 bases between. CDR3 in amino acids: CASSLALGGALSGNTIYF. In DNA, the CDR3 is TGCGCCAGCAGCTTGGCCCTGGGAGGGGCCCTCTCTGGAAACACCATATATTTT. Full variable domain (rest looked up from reference TRBV5-1 and TRBJ1-3): KAGVTQTPRYLIKTRGQQVTLSCSPISGHRSVSWYQQTPGQGLQFLFEYFSETQRNKGNFPGRFSGRQFSNSRSEMNVSTLELGDSALYLCASSLALGGALSGNTIYFGEGSWLTVV.

This sequence joins TRBV20-1 and TRBJ1-4; TRBD1 agrees at 9 bases. With V trimmed by 0 bases and J by 6 bases, 5 bases remained unmatched. CDR1 and CDR2 from the germline V gene are DFQATT and SNEGSKA (reference sequence). The CDR3 runs to 15 residues. CDR3: CSAREQGAEYEKLFF. In DNA form, the CDR3 reads TGCAGTGCTAGAGAACAGGGGGCGGAATATGAAAAACTGTTTTTT.

The chain employs TRBV28 and TRBJ1-2, with D possibly TRBD1 on 5 matching bases. Trimming stripped 6 bases from V and 1 base from J, with 15 bases between. CDR1 and CDR2 (germline): MDHEN, SYDVKM. This CDR3 has 15 amino acids. This CDR3 is CASSHRQGNNYGYTF. The CDR3 coding sequence is TGTGCCAGCAGCCACCGGCAGGGCAATAACTATGGCTACACCTTC.

This clone showed up many times. The V gene is TRBV19, the J gene TRBJ2-7; tentatively, D is TRBD1 (6 bases). CDR3 size: 16 residues. V dropped 3 bases and J dropped 7 bases, with 22 bases sitting between them. Germline loops: CDR1 LNHDA, CDR2 SQIVND (reference sequence). The CDR3 loop is CASSMQGKRALREQYF. In DNA form, the CDR3 reads TGTGCCAGTAGTATGCAGGGGAAGAGGGCTTTACGTGAGCAGTACTTC.

This clone is judged medium-sized. The gene calls are TRBV6-1 and TRBJ2-7; D is undetermined. Deletions cut 1 base from V and 2 bases from J, with 15 bases between. Per germline, CDR1 MNHNS and CDR2 SASEGT. The CDR3 runs 16 residues. The CDR3 protein is CASSEVRDLGTYEQYF. The CDR3 nucleotides read TGTGCCAGCAGTGAAGTGAGAGATTTAGGCACCTACGAGCAGTACTTC.

This clone came up a few times. The chain joins TRBV24-1 to TRBJ2-7; possibly TRBD2 for D (6 bases). Trimming stripped 0 bases from V and 3 bases from J, with 17 bases between. Germline lookup yields CDR1 KGHDR and CDR2 SFDVKD. The CDR3 has 17 amino acids. This chain's CDR3 is CATSDLPRLEILYEQYF. Here the CDR3 DNA reads TGTGCCACCAGTGATTTGCCCCGACTAGAGATCCTCTACGAGCAGTACTTC.

At least ten counts were recorded for this clone. The CDR3 reads CASSPRAHLEAFF. The CDR3 coding sequence is TGTGCCAGCAGCCCCCGGGCCCACCTAGAAGCTTTCTTT. This chain uses TRBV7-9 with TRBJ1-1, with D unresolved. Per germline, CDR1 SEHNR and CDR2 FQNEAQ (reference sequence). This CDR3 has 13 amino acids. Trimming stripped 5 bases from V and 8 bases from J, with 15 bases between.